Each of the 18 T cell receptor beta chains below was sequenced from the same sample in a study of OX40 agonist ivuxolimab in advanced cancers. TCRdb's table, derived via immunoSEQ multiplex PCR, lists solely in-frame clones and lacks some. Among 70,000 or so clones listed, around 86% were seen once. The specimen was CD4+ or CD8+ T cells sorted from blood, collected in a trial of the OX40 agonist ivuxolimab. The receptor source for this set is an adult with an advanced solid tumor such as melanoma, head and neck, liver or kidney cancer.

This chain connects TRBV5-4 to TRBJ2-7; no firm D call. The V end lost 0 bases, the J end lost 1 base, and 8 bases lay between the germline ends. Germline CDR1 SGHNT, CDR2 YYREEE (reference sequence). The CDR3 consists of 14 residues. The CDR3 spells CASSLDPPSYEQYF. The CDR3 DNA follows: TGTGCCAGCAGCTTGGACCCTCCGTCCTACGAGCAGTACTTC.

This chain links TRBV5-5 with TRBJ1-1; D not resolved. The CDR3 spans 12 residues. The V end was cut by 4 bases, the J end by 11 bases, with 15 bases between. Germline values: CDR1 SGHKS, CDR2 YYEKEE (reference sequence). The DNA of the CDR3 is TGTGCCAGCAGCCAGCCACTCGGTTGGGCTTTCTTT. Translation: CASSQPLGWAFF.

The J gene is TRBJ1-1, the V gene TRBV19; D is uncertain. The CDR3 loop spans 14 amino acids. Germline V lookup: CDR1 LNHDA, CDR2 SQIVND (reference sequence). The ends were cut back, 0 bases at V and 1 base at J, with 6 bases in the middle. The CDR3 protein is CASSIELGNTEAFF. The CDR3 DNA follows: TGTGCCAGTAGTATAGAGCTGGGGAACACTGAAGCTTTCTTT.

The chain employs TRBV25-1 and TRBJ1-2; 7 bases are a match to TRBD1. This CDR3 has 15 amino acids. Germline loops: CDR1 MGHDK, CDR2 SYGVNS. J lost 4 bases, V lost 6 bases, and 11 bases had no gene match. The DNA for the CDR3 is TGTGCCAGCAGGGAGGGACAGAATCTCTTCTATGGCTACACCTTC. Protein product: CASREGQNLFYGYTF.

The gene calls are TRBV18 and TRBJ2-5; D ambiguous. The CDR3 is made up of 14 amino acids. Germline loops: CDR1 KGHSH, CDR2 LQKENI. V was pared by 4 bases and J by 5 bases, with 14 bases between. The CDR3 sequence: CASSRLTATETQYF. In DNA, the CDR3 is TGTGCCAGCTCACGGCTGACGGCCACGGAGACCCAGTACTTC.

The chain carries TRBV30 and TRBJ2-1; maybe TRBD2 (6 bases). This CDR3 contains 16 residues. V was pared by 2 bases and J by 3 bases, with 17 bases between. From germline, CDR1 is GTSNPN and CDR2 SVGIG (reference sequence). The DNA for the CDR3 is TGTGCCTGGAGTCCCTTTAGGAGGGGCAACTACAATGAGCAGTTCTTC. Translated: CAWSPFRRGNYNEQFF. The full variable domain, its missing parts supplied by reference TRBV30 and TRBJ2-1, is SQTIHQWPATLVQPVGSPLSLECTVEGTSNPNLYWYRQAAGRGLQLLFYSVGIGQISSEVPQNLSASRPQDRQFILSSKKLLLSDSGFYLCAWSPFRRGNYNEQFFGPGTRLTVL.

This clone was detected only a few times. CDR3 nucleotides: TGTGCCAGCAGGGGGACAGGGTTCAATCAGCCCCAGCATTTT. Residues: CASRGTGFNQPQHF. The chain combines TRBV2 with TRBJ1-5, with TRBD1 matching 9 bases. Germline CDR1 SNHLY, CDR2 FYNNEI. The CDR3 sequence is 14 residues long. The V gene end was trimmed by 6 bases and the J gene end by 3 bases; junction bases not matched to a gene: 3. Full variable domain (rest looked up from reference TRBV2 and TRBJ1-5): EPEVTQTPSHQVTQMGQEVILRCVPISNHLYFYWYRQILGQKVEFLVSFYNNEISEKSEIFDDQFSVERPDGSNFTLKIRSTKLEDSAMYFCASRGTGFNQPQHFGDGTRLSIL.

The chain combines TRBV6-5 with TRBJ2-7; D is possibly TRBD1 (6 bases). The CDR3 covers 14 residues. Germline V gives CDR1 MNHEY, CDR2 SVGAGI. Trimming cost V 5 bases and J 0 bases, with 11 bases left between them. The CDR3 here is CASSINRASYEQYF. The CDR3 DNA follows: TGTGCCAGCAGTATAAACAGGGCCTCCTACGAGCAGTACTTC.

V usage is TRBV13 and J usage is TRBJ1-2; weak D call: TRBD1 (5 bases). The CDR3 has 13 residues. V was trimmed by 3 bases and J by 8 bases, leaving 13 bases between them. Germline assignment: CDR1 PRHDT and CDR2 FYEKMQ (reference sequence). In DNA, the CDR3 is TGTGCCAGCAGCTTGGCCGGGACCGGGGGCTACACCTTC. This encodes CASSLAGTGGYTF.

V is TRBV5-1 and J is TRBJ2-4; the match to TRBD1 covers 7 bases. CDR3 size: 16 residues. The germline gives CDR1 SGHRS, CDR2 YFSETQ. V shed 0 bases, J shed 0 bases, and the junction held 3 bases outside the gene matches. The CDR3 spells CASSLGGQLAKNIQYF. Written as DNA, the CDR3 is TGCGCCAGCAGCTTGGGGGGACAGCTAGCCAAAAACATTCAGTACTTC. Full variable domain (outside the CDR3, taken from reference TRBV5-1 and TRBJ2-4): KAGVTQTPRYLIKTRGQQVTLSCSPISGHRSVSWYQQTPGQGLQFLFEYFSETQRNKGNFPGRFSGRQFSNSRSEMNVSTLELGDSALYLCASSLGGQLAKNIQYFGAGTRLSVL.

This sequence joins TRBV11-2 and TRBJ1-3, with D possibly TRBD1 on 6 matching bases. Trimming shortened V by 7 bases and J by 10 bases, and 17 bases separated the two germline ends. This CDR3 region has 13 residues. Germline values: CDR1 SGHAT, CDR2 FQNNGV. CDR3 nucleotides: TGTGCCAGCACCCTTTACAGGGAACGAACCATATATTTT. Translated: CASTLYRERTIYF.

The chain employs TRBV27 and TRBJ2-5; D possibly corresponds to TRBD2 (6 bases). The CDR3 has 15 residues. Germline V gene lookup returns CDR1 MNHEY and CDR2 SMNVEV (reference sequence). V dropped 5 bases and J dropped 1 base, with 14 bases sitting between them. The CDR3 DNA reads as TGTGCCAGCAGTCCGCGGTTCGGGGGCCAAGAGACCCAGTACTTC. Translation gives CASSPRFGGQETQYF.

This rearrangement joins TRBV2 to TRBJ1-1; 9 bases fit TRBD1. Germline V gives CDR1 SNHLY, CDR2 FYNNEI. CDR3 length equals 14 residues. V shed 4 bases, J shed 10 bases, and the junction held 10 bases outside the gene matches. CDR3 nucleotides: TGTGCCAGCAGTGTTCCGACAGGGGGAAATCGAGCTTTCTTT. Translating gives CASSVPTGGNRAFF.

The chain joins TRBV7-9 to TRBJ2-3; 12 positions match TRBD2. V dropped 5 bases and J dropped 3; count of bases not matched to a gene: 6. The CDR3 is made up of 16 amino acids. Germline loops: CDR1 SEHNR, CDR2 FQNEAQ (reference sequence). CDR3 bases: TGTGCCAGCAGCCTACTAGCGGGGGGTCTAACAGATACGCAGTATTTT. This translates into CASSLLAGGLTDTQYF.

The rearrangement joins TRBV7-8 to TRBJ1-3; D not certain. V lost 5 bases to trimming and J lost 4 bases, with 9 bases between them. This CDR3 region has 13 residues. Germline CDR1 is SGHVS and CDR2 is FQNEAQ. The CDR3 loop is CASSLGSGNTIYF. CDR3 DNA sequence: TGTGCCAGCAGCCTCGGGTCCGGAAACACCATATATTTT.

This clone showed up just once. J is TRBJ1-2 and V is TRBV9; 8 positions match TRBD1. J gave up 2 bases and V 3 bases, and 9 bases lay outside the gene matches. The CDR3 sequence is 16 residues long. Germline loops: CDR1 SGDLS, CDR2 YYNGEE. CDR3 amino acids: CASSAFDRTGNYGYTF. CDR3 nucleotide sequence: TGTGCCAGCAGCGCATTTGATAGGACAGGGAACTATGGCTACACCTTC.

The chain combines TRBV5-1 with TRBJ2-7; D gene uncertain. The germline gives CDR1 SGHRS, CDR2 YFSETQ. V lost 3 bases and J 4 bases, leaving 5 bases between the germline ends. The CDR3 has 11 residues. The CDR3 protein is CASSSRYEQYF. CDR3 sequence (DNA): TGCGCCAGCAGCTCAAGGTACGAGCAGTACTTC.

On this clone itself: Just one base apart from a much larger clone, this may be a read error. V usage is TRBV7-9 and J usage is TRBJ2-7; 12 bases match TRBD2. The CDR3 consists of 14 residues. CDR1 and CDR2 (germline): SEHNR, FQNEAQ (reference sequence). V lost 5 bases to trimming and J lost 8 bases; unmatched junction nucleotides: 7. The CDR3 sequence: CASSLGLAGVQQYF. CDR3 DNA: TGTGCCAGCAGCCTGGGACTAGCGGGTGTACAGCAGTACTTC.